The 30 T cell receptor beta chains presented below share a single source sample, sequenced in a study of blood T cell repertoires in COVID-19. Generated by immunoSEQ multiplex PCR, the TCRdb table keeps only in-frame clones and is missing some. The sample carries 350,000 to 400,000 clones, roughly nine tenths recorded once. The sequenced sample was PBMCs or T cells enriched from blood (not recorded which). The receptors shown here come from a woman in her 40s who had been exposed to COVID-19.

This chain uses TRBV6-6 with TRBJ1-4, with D maybe TRBD1 (6 bases). V gave up 8 bases and J gave up 0 bases, with 16 bases separating them. The CDR3 totals 16 residues. Germline V gene lookup returns CDR1 MNHNY and CDR2 SVGAGI (reference sequence). CDR3 sequence: CASQRGWQSTNEKLFF. DNA of the CDR3: TGTGCCAGCCAAAGGGGGTGGCAGTCAACTAATGAAAAACTGTTTTTT.

This clone was recorded only once. The sample has other DNA sequences that encode this CDR3 too. The J gene is TRBJ2-1, the V gene TRBV5-1, with D unresolved. From germline, CDR1 is SGHRS and CDR2 YFSETQ. Trimming shortened V by 2 bases and J by 7 bases, and 7 bases separated the two germline ends. The CDR3 runs 12 residues. In DNA, the CDR3 is TGCGCCAGCAGCTTTCCCGGGAATGAGCAGTTCTTC. Translation: CASSFPGNEQFF.

The gene calls are TRBV7-9 and TRBJ2-7; TRBD2 might be the D (5 bases). V lost 5 bases, J lost 5 bases, and 10 bases lay in between. CDR1 is SEHNR, CDR2 FQNEAQ, per germline (reference sequence). The CDR3 has 12 residues. The CDR3 sequence: CASSETRDEQYF. For the CDR3, the DNA is TGTGCCAGCAGCGAAACTAGGGACGAGCAGTACTTC.

The chain is built from TRBV4-2 and TRBJ2-2; D possibly corresponds to TRBD1 (6 bases). V was shortened by 4 bases and J by 9 bases, with 24 bases between the two germline ends. This CDR3 has 17 residues. Per the germline V gene, CDR1 is LGHNA and CDR2 is YNFKEQ. CDR3 coding DNA: TGTGCCAGCAGCCCTCCTCAAGGGAACAGGGAAAGTCGGGAGCTGTTTTTT. Translating it yields CASSPPQGNRESRELFF.

This clone was seen a single time. The rearrangement uses TRBV5-1 and TRBJ1-5; 10 bases are shared with TRBD1. Trimming cost V 4 bases and J 5 bases; bases outside gene matches: 6. CDR1 is SGHRS and CDR2 is YFSETQ in the germline V gene. The CDR3 totals 15 residues. The CDR3 DNA is TGCGCCAGCAGCCAATGGACAGGGGGGGATCAGCCCCAGCATTTT. This sequence encodes CASSQWTGGDQPQHF.

This chain uses TRBV6-1 with TRBJ1-3; TRBD1 is a possible D gene (6 bases). The germline CDR1 and CDR2 sequences are MNHNS and SASEGT. This CDR3 comprises 16 residues. V was cut by 3 bases and J by 4 bases, with 16 bases left in between. The CDR3 DNA sequence: TGTGCCAGCAGTGAGAGGGGCGGACAGCGGGGAAACACCATATATTTT. Translated: CASSERGGQRGNTIYF.

This clone was counted between two and nine times. This rearrangement joins TRBV7-9 to TRBJ2-2; TRBD2 matches at 11 bases. V shed 7 bases, J shed 2 bases, and the junction held 6 bases outside the gene matches. The germline gives CDR1 SEHNR, CDR2 FQNEAQ (reference sequence). This CDR3 contains 16 residues. CDR3 protein: CASMSSGRANTGELFF. For the CDR3, the DNA is TGTGCCAGCATGAGTAGCGGGAGGGCAAACACCGGGGAGCTGTTTTTT.

The chain links TRBV18 to TRBJ1-2, with D possibly being TRBD1 (5 bases). Trimming took off 3 bases at V and 8 bases at J, with 19 bases between the two ends. The CDR3 spans 15 residues. Germline CDR1 and CDR2: KGHSH and LQKENI. Here the CDR3 reads CASSPLAPGVDGYTF. The CDR3 DNA reads TGTGCCAGCTCACCCCTGGCCCCGGGGGTAGACGGCTACACCTTC.

This clone was found once. The CDR3 region is CASSSTGVGNEKLFF. CDR3 nucleotide sequence: TGTGCCAGCAGCTCCACAGGGGTGGGTAATGAAAAACTGTTTTTT. The V call is TRBV7-9, the J call TRBJ1-4; 7 positions match TRBD1. Unmatched junction bases numbered 6, after V lost 4 bases and J lost 4 bases. The germline V gene has CDR1 SEHNR and CDR2 FQNEAQ (reference sequence). The CDR3 contains 15 residues.

The chain is built from TRBV30 and TRBJ1-2, with D hard to call. Germline CDR1 is GTSNPN and CDR2 is SVGIG (reference sequence). This CDR3 has 12 amino acids. The ends were cut back, 5 bases at V and 2 bases at J, with 9 bases in the middle. CDR3 DNA: TGTGCCTGGCAAAACGGGAACTATGGCTACACCTTC. Translating it yields CAWQNGNYGYTF.

The V and J genes are TRBV28 and TRBJ2-1; the match to TRBD2 covers 7 bases. Germline CDR1 is MDHEN and CDR2 is SYDVKM. After removal of 8 bases from V and 5 bases from J, the junction contained 15 bases not matched to a gene. The CDR3 contains 16 residues. The CDR3, as DNA: TGTGCCAGCGAAGAGGGAGCGGGAAGGGCCCACAATGAGCAGTTCTTC. Its protein product is CASEEGAGRAHNEQFF.

This chain connects TRBV5-8 to TRBJ1-1; TRBD1 agrees at 8 bases. In germline, CDR1 is SGHTS, CDR2 YDEGEE. The CDR3 contains 15 residues. V trimming: 2 bases; J trimming: 5 bases; junction bases outside the gene matches: 8. The CDR3 loop is CASSLFQGARTEAFF. Written as DNA, the CDR3 is TGTGCCAGCAGCTTATTCCAGGGGGCGCGGACTGAAGCTTTCTTT.

The rearrangement joins TRBV14 to TRBJ1-3; 8 nucleotides line up with TRBD1. Germline V gene sequence: CDR1 SGHDN, CDR2 FVKESK. V lost 0 bases to trimming and J lost 4 bases; unmatched junction nucleotides: 5. This CDR3 comprises 16 residues. The CDR3 coding sequence is TGTGCCAGCAGCCAAGACAGACAGGGGTACGGAAACACCATATATTTT. It is translated as CASSQDRQGYGNTIYF.

The rearrangement links TRBV29-1 to TRBJ1-4, with 7 positions matching TRBD1. The CDR3 has 14 amino acids. In germline, CDR1 is SQVTM, CDR2 ANQGSEA. J lost 7 bases, V lost 5 bases, and 10 bases had no gene match. CDR3 region: CSVSRDSGGEKLFF. The CDR3 bases are TGCAGCGTTTCTAGGGACAGCGGAGGTGAAAAACTGTTTTTT.

The CDR3 region is CASSKGGAGGYTF. The CDR3, as DNA: TGTGCCAGCAGCAAGGGGGGGGCTGGAGGCTACACCTTC. V usage is TRBV7-2 and J usage is TRBJ1-2, with D possibly being TRBD1 (6 bases). This CDR3 comprises 13 residues. Per germline, CDR1 SGHTA and CDR2 FQGNSA. V was cut by 5 bases and J by 8 bases, with 15 bases left in between.

The chain joins TRBV5-4 to TRBJ1-2; the match to TRBD1 covers 7 bases. With V trimmed by 0 bases and J by 8 bases, 13 bases remained unmatched. The CDR3 covers 16 residues. Germline V CDR1 and CDR2: SGHNT, YYREEE (reference sequence). CDR3 protein: CASSLEGRRGRSGYTF. In DNA, the CDR3 is TGTGCCAGCAGCTTGGAAGGTCGCAGGGGGAGGTCAGGCTACACCTTC.

This sequence joins TRBV30 and TRBJ1-1; TRBD1 is a possible D gene (5 bases). Deletions cut 3 bases from V and 5 bases from J, with 13 bases between. CDR1 and CDR2 from the germline V gene are GTSNPN and SVGIG (reference sequence). This CDR3 is built from 13 residues. Written as DNA, the CDR3 is TGTGCCTGGAGCAGGCAGGGCTGGACTGAAGCTTTCTTT. Translating gives CAWSRQGWTEAFF.

V and J are TRBV7-2 and TRBJ1-2; possibly TRBD1 for D (5 bases). The CDR3 length is 13 residues. Trimming cost V 5 bases and J 2 bases, with 9 bases left between them. Per the germline V gene, CDR1 is SGHTA and CDR2 is FQGNSA. The CDR3 DNA sequence: TGTGCCAGCAGCACCCGACAGAACTATGGCTACACCTTC. It codes for CASSTRQNYGYTF.

The rearrangement joins TRBV27 to TRBJ1-1; perhaps TRBD1 as D (5 bases). V lost 3 bases and J lost 4, with 12 bases in between. Germline V gives CDR1 MNHEY, CDR2 SMNVEV (reference sequence). This CDR3 has 14 amino acids. This CDR3 reads CASSFRQLTTEAFF. The CDR3 DNA reads as TGTGCCAGCAGTTTTAGACAGTTAACCACTGAAGCTTTCTTT.

The chain recombines TRBV12-5 with TRBJ1-2; no definite D call. This CDR3 contains 17 residues. From germline, CDR1 is LGHNT and CDR2 FRNRAP. V dropped 0 bases and J dropped 1 base, with 15 bases sitting between them. Here the CDR3 reads CASGLVAPPRVNYGYTF. CDR3 sequence (DNA): TGTGCTAGTGGTTTGGTAGCCCCCCCGAGGGTTAACTATGGCTACACCTTC.

The rearrangement joins TRBV7-6 to TRBJ1-6, with 7 nucleotides matching TRBD1. CDR3 length: 16 amino acids. V lost 4 bases to trimming and J lost 7 bases; unmatched junction nucleotides: 10. Germline-derived CDR1 and CDR2 are SGHVS and FNYEAQ. CDR3 protein: CASSSTGEKWNSPLHF. CDR3 sequence (DNA): TGTGCCAGCAGCTCCACAGGGGAGAAGTGGAATTCACCCCTCCACTTT. The full variable domain, in which reference TRBV7-6 and TRBJ1-6 provide the parts outside the CDR3, is GAGVSQSPRYKVTKRGQDVALRCDPISGHVSLYWYRQALGQGPEFLTYFNYEAQQDKSGLPNDRFSAERPEGSISTLTIQRTEQRDSAMYRCASSSTGEKWNSPLHFGNGTRLTVT.

The rearrangement links TRBV11-2 to TRBJ1-4; 12 nucleotides match TRBD1. This CDR3 spans 19 amino acids. The germline V gene has CDR1 SGHAT and CDR2 FQNNGV. Losses at the gene ends were 4 bases for V and 8 bases for J; bases not matched to a gene: 17. The CDR3 nucleotides are TGTGCCAGCAGCTCCCGATTCGGGACAGGGGGCTCGGGGGAGGAAAAACTGTTTTTT. Protein: CASSSRFGTGGSGEEKLFF.

Remarks on this clone: Within the sample, other DNA sequences also encode this same CDR3. The chain links TRBV24-1 to TRBJ1-2; 7 nucleotides align to TRBD1. V gave up 4 bases and J gave up 6 bases; unmatched junction bases: 4. The CDR3 runs to 13 residues. CDR1 and CDR2 (germline): KGHDR, SFDVKD. This chain's CDR3 is CATSDPDRDGYTF. The CDR3 bases are TGTGCCACCAGTGACCCCGACAGGGATGGCTACACCTTC.

The chain carries TRBV19 and TRBJ1-1; D gene unclear. V shed 3 bases and J shed 6 bases, with 14 bases lying between them. The CDR3 consists of 14 residues. The germline gives CDR1 LNHDA, CDR2 SQIVND (reference sequence). The CDR3 nucleotides read TGTGCCAGTAGTATCAAGGGAGCGAGGGCTGAAGCTTTCTTT. Encoded protein: CASSIKGARAEAFF.

The chain joins TRBV19 to TRBJ2-2, with 8 bases lining up with TRBD2. Germline V gene sequence: CDR1 LNHDA, CDR2 SQIVND (reference sequence). The CDR3 runs to 18 residues. V trimming: 0 bases; J trimming: 3 bases; junction bases outside the gene matches: 9. The CDR3 sequence: CASSIERTSKLDTGELFF. The CDR3 DNA sequence: TGTGCCAGTAGTATAGAAAGGACTAGCAAGTTGGACACCGGGGAGCTGTTTTTT.

About this clone itself: Other DNA sequences in this sample translate to the same CDR3. The V and J genes are TRBV29-1 and TRBJ2-3; D remains ambiguous. The CDR3 consists of 11 residues. The V end lost 4 bases, the J end lost 2 bases, and 4 bases lay between the germline ends. CDR1 is SQVTM and CDR2 is ANQGSEA in the germline V gene. CDR3 bases: TGCAGCGTTGGTTACACAGATACGCAGTATTTT. It codes for CSVGYTDTQYF.

The CDR3 loop reads CASSPGTGVGYGYTF. The CDR3 nucleotides read TGTGCCAGCTCACCCGGGACAGGGGTTGGCTATGGCTACACCTTC. The chain employs TRBV18 and TRBJ1-2; TRBD1 matches at 10 bases. The CDR3 length is 15 residues. The junction had 5 bases not matched to a gene; V was cut back by 3 bases and J by 4 bases. Germline-derived CDR1 and CDR2 are KGHSH and LQKENI.

The chain carries TRBV28 and TRBJ1-1; 7 nucleotides align to TRBD1. The CDR3 totals 15 residues. CDR1 and CDR2 from the germline V gene are MDHEN and SYDVKM. J gave up 4 bases and V 7 bases, and 12 bases lay outside the gene matches. Written as DNA, the CDR3 is TGTGCCAGCATCAAGCCGACAGGGCGGATCACTGAAGCTTTCTTT. Its protein is CASIKPTGRITEAFF.

This clone was seen a single time. The chain is built from TRBV3-1 (or the pseudogene TRBV3-2) and TRBJ2-5, with D uncertain. The germline gives CDR1 LGHDT, CDR2 YNNKEL (reference sequence). The CDR3 totals 11 residues. The ends were cut back, 1 base at V and 7 bases at J, with 4 bases in the middle. In DNA form, the CDR3 reads TGTGCCAGCAGCCAAGTATTGACCCAGTACTTC. Protein product: CASSQVLTQYF.

The V and J genes are TRBV27 and TRBJ2-7, with 9 nucleotides matching TRBD1. The CDR3 totals 15 residues. Germline V gene data show CDR1 as MNHEY and CDR2 as SMNVEV (reference sequence). V dropped 5 bases and J dropped 1; count of bases not matched to a gene: 6. The DNA for the CDR3 is TGTGCCAGCAGTCCTGGGACAGGGTTATCCTACGAGCAGTACTTC. Translation: CASSPGTGLSYEQYF.